The TCR beta chain described here comes from a study of blood T cell repertoires in COVID-19. The V and J ends lost 4 bases and 8 bases respectively, with 15 bases between them. The CDR3 is 15 residues long. Germline V gene sequence: CDR1 LNHDA, CDR2 SQIVND (reference sequence). The assay was immunoSEQ multiplex PCR, and TCRdb's table has in-frame clones only and misses some. The sample holds some 320,000 clones, roughly 90% seen once. Sequenced: peripheral blood. This chain uses TRBV19 with TRBJ1-6, with a weak D call TRBD1 (6 bases). The TCR was taken from a young woman with COVID-19, enrolled during active disease. CDR3 amino acids: CASSSSRGIHSPLHF. The CDR3, as DNA: TGTGCCAGTAGTAGCAGCAGGGGAATCCATTCACCCCTCCACTTT.